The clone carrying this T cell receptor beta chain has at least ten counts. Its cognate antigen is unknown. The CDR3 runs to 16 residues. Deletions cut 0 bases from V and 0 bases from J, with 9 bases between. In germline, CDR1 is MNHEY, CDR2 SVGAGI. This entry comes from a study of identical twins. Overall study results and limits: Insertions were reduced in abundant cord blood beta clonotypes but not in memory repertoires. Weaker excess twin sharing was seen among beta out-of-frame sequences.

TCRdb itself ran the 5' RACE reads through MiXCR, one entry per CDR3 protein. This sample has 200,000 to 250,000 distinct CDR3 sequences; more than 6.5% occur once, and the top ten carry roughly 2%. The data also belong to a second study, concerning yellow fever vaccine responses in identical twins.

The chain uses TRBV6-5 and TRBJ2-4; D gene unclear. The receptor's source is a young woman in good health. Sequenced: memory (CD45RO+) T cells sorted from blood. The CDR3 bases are TGTGCCAGCAGTTACTCGCCGGGTCTAGCCAAAAACATTCAGTACTTC. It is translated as CASSYSPGLAKNIQYF.